Listed below are T cell receptor beta chains from one sample, sequenced in a study of blood T cells in healthy people across ages. TCRdb passed the 5' RACE reads through MiXCR, listing each CDR3 protein once. The profile shows about 1.4 million distinct CDR3 sequences, approximately 60% of them singletons. The specimen sequenced was blood. Receptors were obtained from a man younger than 35 in good health. CDR3s include the opening cysteine and the closing phenylalanine or tryptophan. The order of the fields is J gene, V gene, D gene, clone size, CDR3 protein, CDR3 DNA. D genes are given only for firm matches. Clone size is stated in some rows and not others, as once, few, many or a class when expanded.

j_gene: TRBJ2-1
v_gene: TRBV7-9
d_gene: NA
abundance: few
CDR3aa: CASLPPRGNEQFF
CDR3nt: TGTGCCAGCCTCCCCCCTAGGGGCAATGAGCAGTTCTTC

j_gene: TRBJ2-7
v_gene: TRBV4-1
d_gene: TRBD2
abundance: NA
CDR3aa: CASSQEVSGRSYEQYF
CDR3nt: TGCGCCAGCAGCCAAGAAGTTAGCGGGAGATCCTACGAGCAGTACTTC

j_gene: TRBJ2-3
v_gene: TRBV7-8
d_gene: TRBD2
abundance: NA
CDR3aa: CASSWSGRGTDTQYF
CDR3nt: TGTGCCAGCAGCTGGAGCGGGAGAGGAACAGATACGCAGTATTTT

j_gene: TRBJ1-1
v_gene: TRBV15
d_gene: NA
abundance: NA
CDR3aa: CATSRDWRNTEAFF
CDR3nt: TGTGCCACCAGCAGAGATTGGAGGAACACTGAAGCTTTCTTT

j_gene: TRBJ2-1
v_gene: TRBV20-1
d_gene: NA
abundance: NA
CDR3aa: CSASLAQCSYNEQFF
CDR3nt: TGCAGTGCTAGCCTAGCCCAGTGCTCCTACAATGAGCAGTTCTTC

j_gene: TRBJ2-5
v_gene: TRBV7-2
d_gene: TRBD2
abundance: NA
CDR3aa: CASSLQLAGIEKTQYF
CDR3nt: TGTGCCAGCAGTTTGCAACTAGCGGGGATCGAAAAGACCCAGTACTTC

j_gene: TRBJ2-5
v_gene: TRBV20-1
d_gene: TRBD2
abundance: NA
CDR3aa: CSALAGGSETQYF
CDR3nt: TGCAGTGCATTAGCGGGGGGTTCGGAGACCCAGTACTTC

j_gene: TRBJ2-4
v_gene: TRBV28
d_gene: NA
abundance: NA
CDR3aa: CASSLRLVLAKNIQYF
CDR3nt: TGTGCCAGCAGCCTCCGACTAGTACTAGCCAAAAACATTCAGTACTTC

j_gene: TRBJ1-2
v_gene: TRBV20-1
d_gene: TRBD1
abundance: NA
CDR3aa: CSASRGSGYTF
CDR3nt: TGCAGTGCTAGCAGGGGGTCTGGCTACACCTTC

j_gene: TRBJ2-3
v_gene: TRBV7-2
d_gene: NA
abundance: NA
CDR3aa: CASSLEARDTDTQYF
CDR3nt: TGTGCCAGCAGCTTAGAGGCCAGAGATACAGATACGCAGTATTTT

j_gene: TRBJ2-5
v_gene: TRBV3-1
d_gene: TRBD2
abundance: few
CDR3aa: CASSQALAGGSGETQYF
CDR3nt: TGTGCCAGCAGCCAAGCTCTAGCGGGCGGCTCGGGGGAGACCCAGTACTTC